These 32 T cell receptor beta chains were all obtained from the same sample, sequenced in a study of T cells in Graves' hyperthyroidism and ophthalmopathy. The TCR beta CDR3 regions underwent amplification using RNA transcripts as the source. A set of HTBI primers served as the primers for a first-round RT-PCR of the TCR CDR3. TCRdb re-derived calls from the multiplex PCR reads in MiXCR, one entry per CDR3 protein. The profile shows fewer than 450,000 distinct CDR3 sequences, about 18% of them singletons. The sample comprised blood. The receptors were sampled from a man aged 18 to 35 with Graves' ophthalmopathy.

A few counts support this clonotype. The chain employs TRBV12-3 or TRBV12-4 and TRBJ2-2; 7 bases match TRBD1. J lost 3 bases, V lost 10 bases, and 17 bases had no gene match. CDR3 length: 17 residues. CDR3 coding DNA: TGTGCCAACATTCTTACTCCTGGACAGGAATACACCGGGGAGCTGTTTTTT. This translates into CANILTPGQEYTGELFF.

The sample holds many counts of this clonotype. The chain joins TRBV5-1 to TRBJ1-1; 9 nucleotides align to TRBD1. The junction had 4 bases not matched to a gene; V was cut back by 0 bases and J by 1 base. This CDR3 has 16 amino acids. Germline V gives CDR1 SGHRS, CDR2 YFSETQ. CDR3 in DNA: TGCGCCAGCAGCTTGGTGGGGACAGGGTCGAACACTGAAGCTTTCTTT. It is translated as CASSLVGTGSNTEAFF.

This clonotype was picked up a small number of times. The V and J genes are TRBV7-9 and TRBJ2-7, with D tentatively TRBD1 (6 bases). Germline values: CDR1 SEHNR, CDR2 FQNEAQ (reference sequence). Deletions cut 5 bases from V and 3 bases from J, with 23 bases between. This CDR3 region has 17 residues. The CDR3 is CASSGQKTGSTFYEQYF. The CDR3 nucleotides are TGTGCCAGCAGCGGGCAAAAGACAGGTAGCACCTTCTACGAGCAGTACTTC.

This clonotype was found a few times. The CDR3 loop reads CASSQGSAGSYEQYF. The CDR3, as DNA: TGTGCCAGCAGCCAAGGTAGCGCCGGATCCTACGAGCAGTACTTC. The rearrangement joins TRBV14 to TRBJ2-7, with D possibly being TRBD2 (5 bases). The germline V gene encodes CDR1 SGHDN and CDR2 FVKESK. The CDR3 length is 15 residues. V lost 1 base and J 1 base, leaving 11 bases between the germline ends.

V is TRBV6-1 and J is TRBJ1-6; TRBD1 agrees at 7 bases. J was trimmed by 6 bases and V by 7 bases; bases with no gene match: 3. Germline V lookup: CDR1 MNHNS, CDR2 SASEGT. CDR3 length: 13 amino acids. CDR3 in amino acids: CASIRDSNSPLHF. As DNA, the CDR3 is TGTGCCAGCATCAGGGACAGTAATTCACCCCTCCACTTT.

Notes on this clonotype: Given a much more abundant clone one base away, this may be a read error. The V gene is TRBV18, the J gene TRBJ1-1, with a tentative D call TRBD1 (6 bases). The CDR3 loop spans 13 amino acids. Per germline, CDR1 KGHSH and CDR2 LQKENI. The CDR3 loop is CAGSPSRQAEAFF. In nucleotides, the CDR3 is TGTGCCGGCTCACCTTCCCGACAGGCTGAAGCTTTCTTT.

This clonotype appeared many times. The J gene is TRBJ1-5, the V gene TRBV2; 9 nucleotides align to TRBD1. Germline CDR1 and CDR2: SNHLY and FYNNEI. J was trimmed by 4 bases and V by 7 bases; bases with no gene match: 5. The CDR3 is 14 residues long. In DNA, the CDR3 is TGTGCCAGCACCGGAGGGACAGGGAATCAGCCCCAGCATTTT. Amino acid sequence: CASTGGTGNQPQHF.

This clonotype was observed at least ten times. The chain carries TRBV27 and TRBJ1-5, with TRBD1 matching over 7 bases. Germline assignment: CDR1 MNHEY and CDR2 SMNVEV (reference sequence). The CDR3 extends over 15 amino acids. J gave up 3 bases and V 7 bases, and 9 bases lay outside the gene matches. CDR3 protein: CASTGQQYNNQPQHF. CDR3 nucleotide sequence: TGTGCCAGCACGGGACAGCAATACAACAATCAGCCCCAGCATTTT.

This clonotype has only a few counts. The rearrangement uses TRBV20-1 and TRBJ2-7; D is unresolved. Germline-derived CDR1 and CDR2 are DFQATT and SNEGSKA (reference sequence). V shed 4 bases and J shed 1 base, with 5 bases lying between them. The CDR3 sequence is 11 residues long. CDR3 nucleotides: TGCAGTGCTAACCCATCCTACGAGCAGTACTTC. It specifies CSANPSYEQYF.

This clonotype was seen at least ten times. The CDR3 nucleotides read TGCAGTGCTAGAGATCAGCCCAGCCCTTACGAGCAGTACTTC. Translating it yields CSARDQPSPYEQYF. The chain links TRBV20-1 to TRBJ2-7; unclear D gene. CDR1 is DFQATT and CDR2 is SNEGSKA in the germline V gene (reference sequence). Trimming took off 0 bases at V and 4 bases at J, with 13 bases between the two ends. The CDR3 has 14 amino acids.

The CDR3 DNA is TGCGCCACCAGGGGACCAGGGGGGGAGCAGTTCTTC. Protein product: CATRGPGGEQFF. The gene calls are TRBV10-1 and TRBJ2-1; D is possibly TRBD1 (7 bases). Germline V gives CDR1 WNHNN, CDR2 SYGVQD (reference sequence). The CDR3 runs to 12 residues. Trimming stripped 10 bases from V and 10 bases from J, with 17 bases between.

The V gene is TRBV27, the J gene TRBJ1-2, with D possibly matching TRBD1 (6 bases). Germline lookup yields CDR1 MNHEY and CDR2 SMNVEV (reference sequence). The V end was cut by 2 bases, the J end by 7 bases, with 11 bases between. The CDR3 contains 13 residues. CDR3 sequence: CASSLDRWGGYTF. The CDR3 nucleotides read TGTGCCAGCAGTTTAGACAGGTGGGGTGGCTACACCTTC.

Only a few counts were recorded for this clonotype. The V call is TRBV5-5, the J call TRBJ2-2; D uncertain. The germline CDR1 and CDR2 sequences are SGHKS and YYEKEE (reference sequence). CDR3 length: 15 amino acids. The V end lost 4 bases, the J end lost 1 base, and 11 bases lay between the germline ends. CDR3 nucleotides: TGTGCCAGCAGCCCCAGCAGGTGGAACACCGGGGAGCTGTTTTTT. Its protein product is CASSPSRWNTGELFF.

This clonotype was detected ten times or more. The V and J genes are TRBV3-1 and TRBJ1-5, with D unresolved. Germline V gene data show CDR1 as LGHDT and CDR2 as YNNKEL (reference sequence). The length of the CDR3 is 15 residues. Trimming left V 1 base short and J 2 bases short, with 9 bases between. The CDR3 bases are TGTGCCAGCAGCCAAGGTCCGGAGGGCAATCAGCCCCAGCATTTT. Its translation is CASSQGPEGNQPQHF.

This clonotype came up many times. The chain links TRBV24-1 to TRBJ2-5; D perhaps matches TRBD2 (5 bases). The CDR3 totals 16 residues. V was clipped by 5 bases and J by 5 bases, with 20 bases between them. Germline V lookup: CDR1 KGHDR, CDR2 SFDVKD. The CDR3 coding sequence is TGTGCCACCAGTGGAGAAGCCGTATCGGGAAGGGAGACCCAGTACTTC. Amino acids: CATSGEAVSGRETQYF.

The chain couples TRBV7-3 to TRBJ2-1; TRBD2 matches 8 bases. The germline gives CDR1 SGHTA, CDR2 FQGTGA. V was clipped by 5 bases and J by 9 bases; unmatched bases: 9. The CDR3 has 14 residues. The CDR3, as DNA: TGTGCCAGCAGCACGGGCGGGGGGCGGGGTGAGCAGTTCTTC. Its protein product is CASSTGGGRGEQFF.

The chain joins TRBV29-1 to TRBJ2-7, with 8 bases fitting TRBD1. CDR3 length: 14 residues. CDR1 and CDR2 (germline): SQVTM, ANQGSEA. Losses at the gene ends were 4 bases for V and 2 bases for J; bases not matched to a gene: 7. The CDR3 reads CSVGRTGTTYEQYF. CDR3 DNA sequence: TGCAGCGTTGGTCGGACAGGGACAACCTACGAGCAGTACTTC.

This clonotype was picked up many times. The J gene is TRBJ2-7, the V gene TRBV7-3; a possible D gene is TRBD1 (6 bases). Germline CDR1 and CDR2: SGHTA and FQGTGA. V was shortened by 5 bases and J by 4 bases, with 15 bases between the two germline ends. The CDR3 length is 14 residues. CDR3: CASSQAAGEYEQYF. For the CDR3, the DNA is TGTGCCAGCAGCCAGGCGGCAGGGGAGTACGAGCAGTACTTC.

This clonotype was seen more than once but under ten times. The CDR3 DNA is TGTGCCAGCAACGGGGGGACATCTGAAAAACTGTTTTTT. Protein product: CASNGGTSEKLFF. The chain carries TRBV5-6 and TRBJ1-4; maybe TRBD1 (6 bases). V was clipped by 6 bases and J by 7 bases, with 13 bases between them. The CDR3 sequence is 13 residues long. CDR1 is SGHDT and CDR2 is YYEEEE in the germline V gene.

Many counts were recorded for this clonotype. This chain connects TRBV2 to TRBJ2-5; D may be TRBD2 (7 bases). The CDR3 sequence is 15 residues long. In germline, CDR1 is SNHLY, CDR2 FYNNEI. V was clipped by 5 bases and J by 5 bases, with 18 bases between them. The CDR3 DNA follows: TGTGCCAGCAGTCAGGGGAGGGGTAAGGAGGAGACCCAGTACTTC. Its translation: CASSQGRGKEETQYF. The whole variable domain, filled in from reference TRBV2 and TRBJ2-5, reads EPEVTQTPSHQVTQMGQEVILRCVPISNHLYFYWYRQILGQKVEFLVSFYNNEISEKSEIFDDQFSVERPDGSNFTLKIRSTKLEDSAMYFCASSQGRGKEETQYFGPGTRLLVL.

The chain carries TRBV4-1 and TRBJ1-2; the D is unclear. CDR1 MGHRA and CDR2 YSYEKL come from the germline V gene. The CDR3 totals 18 residues. Deletions cut 4 bases from V and 0 bases from J, with 21 bases between. The CDR3 is CASSPLRALNLANYGYTF. DNA for the CDR3: TGCGCCAGCAGCCCACTCCGGGCCCTCAACCTAGCTAACTATGGCTACACCTTC.

This clonotype appeared many times. The chain couples TRBV7-9 to TRBJ1-1; D gene ambiguous. CDR1 and CDR2 (germline): SEHNR, FQNEAQ (reference sequence). This CDR3 has 14 amino acids. V lost 5 bases and J lost 6, with 16 bases in between. The CDR3, as DNA: TGTGCCAGCAGCCCACCCGCTGGACGGTCTGAAGCTTTCTTT. It is translated as CASSPPAGRSEAFF.

This clonotype has at least ten counts. The chain combines TRBV29-1 with TRBJ1-1; D is perhaps TRBD1 (5 bases). Germline V gives CDR1 SQVTM, CDR2 ANQGSEA. CDR3 length: 16 amino acids. Trimming took off 7 bases at V and 4 bases at J, with 25 bases between the two ends. In nucleotides, the CDR3 is TGCAGCGGAACGTCGACTGGGGCCCGTGATGCCACTGAAGCTTTCTTT. It codes for CSGTSTGARDATEAFF.

Worth noting for this clonotype: This CDR3 fails to terminate in the conserved phenylalanine or tryptophan, so it likely reflects a read error. This rearrangement joins TRBV20-1 to TRBJ2-5; TRBD1 agrees at 10 bases. The length of the CDR3 is 13 residues. V shed 6 bases and J 2 bases; nucleotides not matched to a gene: 3. The germline V gene has CDR1 DFQATT and CDR2 SNEGSKA (reference sequence). The chain's CDR3 is CSAPGQGQETQYL. CDR3 in DNA: TGCAGTGCCCCGGGACAGGGGCAAGAGACCCAGTACTTA.

The chain has TRBV5-1 and TRBJ2-5, with no clear D. This CDR3 is 13 amino acids long. The germline CDR1 and CDR2 sequences are SGHRS and YFSETQ. The V end was cut by 0 bases, the J end by 5 bases, with 8 bases between. CDR3 residues: CASSLVPEETQYF. CDR3 bases: TGCGCCAGCAGCTTGGTGCCAGAGGAGACCCAGTACTTC.

This clonotype was seen ten or more times. J is TRBJ2-1 and V is TRBV10-2; weak D call: TRBD1 (6 bases). Trimming pared 4 bases from V and 3 bases from J, leaving 10 bases between. Germline V gives CDR1 WSHSY, CDR2 SAAADI. The CDR3 totals 14 residues. This CDR3 reads CASSGAGVYNEQFF. The CDR3 DNA reads TGCGCCAGCAGTGGGGCAGGGGTCTACAATGAGCAGTTCTTC.

J is TRBJ2-1 and V is TRBV3-1; D remains unclear. This CDR3 has 16 amino acids. Trimming pared 0 bases from V and 2 bases from J, leaving 11 bases between. The germline CDR1 and CDR2 sequences are LGHDT and YNNKEL (reference sequence). The CDR3 loop is CASSQDLGPAYNEQFF. For the CDR3, the DNA is TGTGCCAGCAGCCAAGATTTAGGGCCCGCCTACAATGAGCAGTTCTTC.

This clonotype came up many times. This chain joins TRBV18 and TRBJ2-3, with D maybe TRBD2 (6 bases). The CDR3 spans 15 residues. In germline, CDR1 is KGHSH, CDR2 LQKENI. V was pared by 8 bases and J by 3 bases, with 18 bases between. CDR3 DNA sequence: TGTGCCAGCGCGCTTGGGGGGATGGGAACAGATACGCAGTATTTT. Translated, it gives CASALGGMGTDTQYF.

J is TRBJ2-2 and V is TRBV30; no reliable D call. The V and J ends lost 5 bases and 5 bases respectively, with 9 bases between them. Germline CDR1 is GTSNPN and CDR2 is SVGIG (reference sequence). CDR3 length: 12 amino acids. CDR3 nucleotide sequence: TGTGCCTGGTTGGAGCGTACCGGGGAGCTGTTTTTT. Its protein is CAWLERTGELFF.

This clonotype was recorded many times. V usage is TRBV5-1 and J usage is TRBJ2-3; weak D call: TRBD2 (6 bases). With 4 bases removed from V and 6 bases from J, the gap between germline ends came to 12 bases. Looked up from germline, CDR1 is SGHRS and CDR2 is YFSETQ. CDR3 size: 13 residues. CDR3 residues: CASSMTSIDTQYF. CDR3 bases: TGCGCCAGCAGCATGACTAGTATCGATACGCAGTATTTT.

This clonotype was seen ten or more times. The chain joins TRBV4-1 to TRBJ2-1; D tentatively reads TRBD1 or TRBD2 (6 bases each). Per the germline V gene, CDR1 is MGHRA and CDR2 is YSYEKL. CDR3 length equals 13 residues. The ends were cut back, 4 bases at V and 9 bases at J, with 13 bases in the middle. DNA for the CDR3: TGCGCCAGCAGCCCCACAGGGACTGGTGAGCAGTTCTTC. Protein sequence: CASSPTGTGEQFF.

Many counts were recorded for this clonotype. The chain has TRBV28 and TRBJ1-5, with TRBD1 matching 7 bases. The CDR3 has 16 amino acids. Germline V gene data show CDR1 as MDHEN and CDR2 as SYDVKM. The V gene end was trimmed by 7 bases and the J gene end by 0 bases; junction bases not matched to a gene: 9. Written as DNA, the CDR3 is TGTGCCAGCAAACTGGGACAGTCATATAGCAATCAGCCCCAGCATTTT. Amino acids: CASKLGQSYSNQPQHF.